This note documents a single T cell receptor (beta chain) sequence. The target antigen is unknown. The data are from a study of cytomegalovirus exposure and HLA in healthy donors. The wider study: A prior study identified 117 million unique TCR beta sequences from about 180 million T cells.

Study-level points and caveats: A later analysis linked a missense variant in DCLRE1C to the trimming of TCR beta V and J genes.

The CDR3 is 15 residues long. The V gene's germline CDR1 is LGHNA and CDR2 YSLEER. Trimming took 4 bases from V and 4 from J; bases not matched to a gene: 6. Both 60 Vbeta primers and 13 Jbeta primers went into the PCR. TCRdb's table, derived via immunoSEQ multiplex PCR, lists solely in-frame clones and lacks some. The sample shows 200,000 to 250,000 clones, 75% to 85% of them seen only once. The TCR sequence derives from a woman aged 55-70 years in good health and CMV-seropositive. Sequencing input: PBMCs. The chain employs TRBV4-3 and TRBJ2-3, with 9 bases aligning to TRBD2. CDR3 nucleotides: TGCGCCAGCAGCCCCAGACTAGCGGACGCAGATACGCAGTATTTT. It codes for CASSPRLADADTQYF.